Listed below are T cell receptor beta chains from one sample, sequenced in a study of cytomegalovirus exposure and HLA in healthy donors. Generated by immunoSEQ multiplex PCR, the TCRdb table keeps only in-frame clones and is missing some. The repertoire table contains under 50,000 clones. Input material: PBMCs. These receptors originate from a male donor in good health and CMV-seronegative. Each CDR3 is given with its conserved first and last residue.

v_call cdr3_aa
TRBV5-6 CASSTTQGWTYEQYF
TRBV6-1 CASSGLAGTQETQYF
TRBV2 CASSVNRIGTEAFF
TRBV4-3 CASSQGLMKGAWEQYF
TRBV28 CASSPGFQPQHF
TRBV4-2 CASSQADGRDRSSYEQYF
TRBV20-1 CSAQQSYEQYF
TRBV5-1 CASSLGTDYYYEQYF
TRBV18 CASSPRTGAGSGYTF
TRBV20-1 CSALTLNEQFF
TRBV9 CASSLRTGGERGYTF
TRBV6-5 CASSYSLTGKEETQYF
TRBV9 CASSGTGVRSPLHF
TRBV5-4 CASSELARGREQFF
TRBV4-2 CASSQGTGYSNQPQHF
TRBV18 CASSADLMSTDTQYF
TRBV30 CAWSPTGGSAFF
TRBV6-1 CASSGNRATNEKLFF